These 28 T cell receptor beta chains were sequenced from one sample in a study of shared clonotypes between healthy human individuals. Clones were sequenced by immunoSEQ multiplex PCR, and TCRdb holds only the in-frame ones, with some missing. This table holds more than 2 million clones, roughly 94% found once. Sequencing was done on a sample of naive CD4+ T cells sorted from blood. Subset in this sample: CD45RA+ positively selected. These receptors were collected from a man younger than 35 in good health.

The V and J genes are TRBV5-4 and TRBJ1-2; tentative D call: TRBD1 (5 bases). The ends were cut back, 3 bases at V and 4 bases at J, with 13 bases in the middle. The CDR3 is 14 residues long. CDR1 is SGHNT, CDR2 YYREEE, per germline (reference sequence). CDR3 amino acids: CASSSAGTGYGYTF. In nucleotides, the CDR3 is TGTGCCAGCAGCTCCGCCGGGACGGGCTATGGCTACACCTTC.

The chain is built from TRBV10-3 and TRBJ2-3; D ambiguous. Trimming removed 3 bases from V and 6 bases from J, with 10 bases in between. CDR3 size: 13 residues. CDR1 is ENHRY and CDR2 is SYGVKD in the germline V gene. The DNA for the CDR3 is TGTGCCATCAGTGAAGGTCCAGACGATACGCAGTATTTT. Its protein product is CAISEGPDDTQYF.

This clone came up a few times. CDR3 protein: CASSSTGSRNSPLHF. The CDR3 nucleotides are TGTGCCAGCAGCTCTACAGGTAGTCGTAATTCACCCCTCCACTTT. The chain employs TRBV7-3 and TRBJ1-6; possible D gene TRBD1, 5 bases. From germline, CDR1 is SGHTA and CDR2 FQGTGA. CDR3 size: 15 residues. The V end was cut by 4 bases, the J end by 6 bases, with 13 bases between.

The chain uses TRBV28 and TRBJ2-2; the D gene is possibly TRBD1 (6 bases). Trimming took 2 bases from V and 6 from J, leaving 10 bases between them. Germline CDR1 and CDR2: MDHEN and SYDVKM. CDR3 length: 14 amino acids. The CDR3 spells CASSLTAGAGELFF. For the CDR3, the DNA is TGTGCCAGCAGTTTAACGGCAGGGGCCGGGGAGCTGTTTTTT.

This clone showed up just once. The chain has TRBV7-2 and TRBJ2-3; D call uncertain. Per germline, CDR1 SGHTA and CDR2 FQGNSA. Trimming removed 3 bases at V and 6 bases at J, with 10 bases between. The CDR3 contains 13 residues. The CDR3, as DNA: TGTGCCAGCAGCTTGAGTCCCCTCGATACGCAGTATTTT. Translating it yields CASSLSPLDTQYF.

The chain recombines TRBV7-2 with TRBJ2-7; 9 nucleotides agree with TRBD2. Trimming cost V 3 bases and J 3 bases; bases outside gene matches: 15. The CDR3 consists of 18 residues. CDR1 is SGHTA, CDR2 FQGNSA, per germline. CDR3 sequence (DNA): TGTGCCAGCAGCTTGGGGGGCGGAGGGAGCGGGAGGATCTACGAGCAGTACTTC. Amino acid sequence: CASSLGGGGSGRIYEQYF.

As concerns this clone: Within the sample, other DNA sequences also encode this same CDR3. The genes are TRBV7-2 and TRBJ1-1; D unclear. V lost 4 bases and J lost 3, with 9 bases in between. Per the germline V gene, CDR1 is SGHTA and CDR2 is FQGNSA. This CDR3 is 13 amino acids long. DNA of the CDR3: TGTGCCAGCAGCTCGGGCCGGGACACTGAAGCTTTCTTT. Translating gives CASSSGRDTEAFF.

V is TRBV6-5 and J is TRBJ2-2; 10 bases map to TRBD2. Germline V gene data show CDR1 as MNHEY and CDR2 as SVGAGI. The ends lost 6 bases at V and 5 bases at J; junction bases unmatched: 6. The CDR3 extends over 15 amino acids. Written as DNA, the CDR3 is TGTGCCAGCAGACCCGCTAGCGGGAGTACCGGGGAGCTGTTTTTT. It specifies CASRPASGSTGELFF.

This clone has just one count. As DNA, the CDR3 is TGTGCCAGCAGCTCAATCGATCAGCCCCAGCATTTT. This codes for CASSSIDQPQHF. The chain is built from TRBV7-2 and TRBJ1-5, with no clear D. V gave up 4 bases and J gave up 5 bases, with 6 bases separating them. Germline values: CDR1 SGHTA, CDR2 FQGNSA. The CDR3 runs to 12 residues.

V usage is TRBV7-3 and J usage is TRBJ2-7; D gene unclear. V lost 4 bases and J 6 bases, leaving 10 bases between the germline ends. Germline V gene sequence: CDR1 SGHTA, CDR2 FQGTGA. The CDR3 has 12 residues. In DNA form, the CDR3 reads TGTGCCAGCAGCTACGTAGAGAGCGAGCAGTACTTC. This sequence encodes CASSYVESEQYF. The whole variable domain, remainder taken from reference TRBV7-3 and TRBJ2-7, is GAGVSQTPSNKVTEKGKYVELRCDPISGHTALYWYRQSLGQGPEFLIYFQGTGAADDSGLPNDRFFAVRPEGSVSTLKIQRTERGDSAVYLCASSYVESEQYFGPGTRLTVT.

The genes are TRBV7-9 and TRBJ1-6; D is uncertain. Trimming took off 5 bases at V and 10 bases at J, with 12 bases between the two ends. This CDR3 spans 13 amino acids. CDR1 is SEHNR and CDR2 is FQNEAQ in the germline V gene (reference sequence). The CDR3 loop reads CASSQILGSPLHF. In DNA, the CDR3 is TGTGCCAGCAGCCAAATCCTAGGGTCACCCCTCCACTTT.

Concerning this clone itself: Other DNA sequences in this specimen translate into the identical CDR3. This chain links TRBV7-2 with TRBJ2-3, with a weak D call TRBD2 (5 bases). CDR1 is SGHTA and CDR2 is FQGNSA in the germline V gene. The V end lost 0 bases, the J end lost 3 bases, and 10 bases lay between the germline ends. There are 15 residues in the CDR3. CDR3 in DNA: TGTGCCAGCAGCTTAGCGGGAGTTAGTACAGATACGCAGTATTTT. It is translated as CASSLAGVSTDTQYF.

This clone was detected only once. Other DNA sequences of this sample code for an identical CDR3. The CDR3 nucleotides read TGTGCCAGCAGGCGGACTAGCGGGACCTACGAGCAGTACTTC. The encoded protein is CASRRTSGTYEQYF. The chain uses TRBV2 and TRBJ2-7; 12 bases align to TRBD2. Germline CDR1 and CDR2: SNHLY and FYNNEI. With V trimmed by 6 bases and J by 2 bases, 2 bases remained unmatched. CDR3 length equals 14 residues.

The rearrangement uses TRBV5-6 and TRBJ1-1, with 9 bases fitting TRBD1. The CDR3 loop spans 16 amino acids. The germline CDR1 and CDR2 sequences are SGHDT and YYEEEE. V dropped 6 bases and J dropped 5; count of bases not matched to a gene: 14. This CDR3 reads CASKPQGAPGWTEAFF. CDR3 bases: TGTGCCAGCAAACCACAGGGGGCGCCGGGGTGGACTGAAGCTTTCTTT.

This chain uses TRBV6-1 with TRBJ1-1, with D tentatively TRBD1 (5 bases). The germline CDR1 and CDR2 sequences are MNHNS and SASEGT. V was pared by 3 bases and J by 11 bases, with 19 bases between. This CDR3 region has 14 residues. Here the CDR3 DNA reads TGTGCCAGCAGTGACGAGTTACAGGCGGGTCCTGCTTTCTTT. This translates into CASSDELQAGPAFF.

The rearrangement uses TRBV9 and TRBJ2-3, with a tentative D call TRBD2 (6 bases). In germline, CDR1 is SGDLS, CDR2 YYNGEE. With 0 bases removed from V and 12 bases from J, the gap between germline ends came to 14 bases. CDR3 length equals 13 residues. CDR3 sequence reads: CASSVDSGSFQYF. The CDR3 bases are TGTGCCAGCAGCGTAGATAGCGGTTCATTCCAGTATTTT.

The chain combines TRBV2 with TRBJ2-5; D is unresolved. This CDR3 has 14 residues. Trimming cost V 8 bases and J 4 bases, with 17 bases left between them. Germline CDR1 and CDR2: SNHLY and FYNNEI. In nucleotides, the CDR3 is TGTGCCAGCTCGATAGGGCCTAGTCGAGAGACCCAGTACTTC. Translating gives CASSIGPSRETQYF. The full variable domain, rest sourced from reference TRBV2 and TRBJ2-5, is EPEVTQTPSHQVTQMGQEVILRCVPISNHLYFYWYRQILGQKVEFLVSFYNNEISEKSEIFDDQFSVERPDGSNFTLKIRSTKLEDSAMYFCASSIGPSRETQYFGPGTRLLVL.

The chain combines TRBV2 with TRBJ2-5, with D unresolved. Deletions cut 2 bases from V and 5 bases from J, with 15 bases between. Germline V lookup: CDR1 SNHLY, CDR2 FYNNEI. The CDR3 extends over 15 amino acids. CDR3 in DNA: TGTGCCAGCAGTGAATTGGACCCCGGGCGGGAGACCCAGTACTTC. Protein product: CASSELDPGRETQYF.

The chain uses TRBV7-8 and TRBJ1-1; 9 positions agree with TRBD1. The CDR3 extends over 13 amino acids. Germline V gene sequence: CDR1 SGHVS, CDR2 FQNEAQ. The V gene end was trimmed by 7 bases and the J gene end by 3 bases; junction bases not matched to a gene: 3. DNA for the CDR3: TGTGCCAGCACCAGGACAGGGGACACTGAAGCTTTCTTT. It specifies CASTRTGDTEAFF. Based on the CDR3 plus reference TRBV7-8 and TRBJ1-1, the full variable domain is GAGVSQSPRYKVAKRGQDVALRCDPISGHVSLFWYQQALGQGPEFLTYFQNEAQLDKSGLPSDRFFAERPEGSVSTLKIQRTQQEDSAVYLCASTRTGDTEAFFGQGTRLTVV.

This chain joins TRBV19 and TRBJ2-2; D not resolved. V shed 8 bases and J shed 2 bases, with 3 bases lying between them. The CDR3 is made up of 11 amino acids. Germline V lookup: CDR1 LNHDA, CDR2 SQIVND (reference sequence). CDR3 protein: CASQNTGELFF. The CDR3 DNA sequence: TGTGCCAGTCAAAACACCGGGGAGCTGTTTTTT.

The rearrangement uses TRBV5-1 and TRBJ2-5, with 8 positions matching TRBD2. The V gene's germline CDR1 is SGHRS and CDR2 YFSETQ. Unmatched junction bases numbered 8, after V lost 5 bases and J lost 5 bases. The CDR3 has 14 residues. In DNA form, the CDR3 reads TGCGCCAGCAGAGACGGGGGGGCCTTGGAGACCCAGTACTTC. It is translated as CASRDGGALETQYF.

The gene calls are TRBV25-1 and TRBJ2-4, with 8 bases aligning to TRBD1. Germline trimming cut 4 bases from V and 5 bases from J; bases unmatched to any gene: 7. The CDR3 extends over 15 amino acids. Germline V lookup: CDR1 MGHDK, CDR2 SYGVNS. The CDR3 is CASSGDRIKENIQYF. The CDR3 bases are TGTGCCAGCAGTGGGGACAGGATTAAAGAAAACATTCAGTACTTC.

This sequence joins TRBV6-5 and TRBJ1-2, with D uncertain. This CDR3 has 13 amino acids. V lost 5 bases and J lost 4, with 11 bases in between. Germline assignment: CDR1 MNHEY and CDR2 SVGAGI. The CDR3 loop reads CASSDRAIYGYTF. The CDR3 DNA sequence: TGTGCCAGCAGTGACCGGGCGATCTATGGCTACACCTTC.

Remarks on this clone: The sample has other DNA sequences that encode this CDR3 too. This chain joins TRBV28 and TRBJ2-7; D unresolved. Trimming removed 3 bases from V and 2 bases from J, with 8 bases in between. CDR3 size: 13 residues. CDR1 MDHEN and CDR2 SYDVKM come from the germline V gene. The CDR3 coding sequence is TGTGCCAGCAGTTTGCGAACACCCTACGAGCAGTACTTC. Amino acid sequence: CASSLRTPYEQYF.

The chain combines TRBV18 with TRBJ1-2; TRBD1 matches 7 bases. With V trimmed by 3 bases and J by 3 bases, 7 bases remained unmatched. The CDR3 runs to 15 residues. Germline V CDR1 and CDR2: KGHSH, LQKENI. The CDR3, as DNA: TGTGCCAGCTCACCCGGACAGGAGGGGGACTATGGCTACACCTTC. Its translation is CASSPGQEGDYGYTF.

On this clone itself: The sample carries other DNA sequences with the same CDR3. The chain combines TRBV5-1 with TRBJ2-5; D not certain. CDR3 length: 12 amino acids. Trimming removed 0 bases from V and 5 bases from J, with 5 bases in between. Germline CDR1 and CDR2: SGHRS and YFSETQ. This chain's CDR3 is CASSLVRETQYF. In DNA form, the CDR3 reads TGCGCCAGCAGCTTGGTGAGGGAGACCCAGTACTTC.

This chain uses TRBV5-8 with TRBJ2-7, with D possibly being TRBD2 (5 bases). The germline gives CDR1 SGHTS, CDR2 YDEGEE. There are 15 residues in the CDR3. V was cut by 4 bases and J by 5 bases, with 19 bases left in between. The CDR3 nucleotides read TGTGCCAGCAGCCGGAAGGACTGGTTCAAGGACGAGCAGTACTTC. As protein: CASSRKDWFKDEQYF. Filled out from reference TRBV5-8 and TRBJ2-7, the complete variable domain reads EAGVTQSPTHLIKTRGQQATLRCSPISGHTSVYWYQQALGLGLQFLLWYDEGEERNRGNFPPRFSGRQFPNYSSELNVNALELEDSALYLCASSRKDWFKDEQYFGPGTRLTVT.

V gene TRBV9 combines with J gene TRBJ1-3; 8 bases are a match to TRBD1. Germline CDR1 and CDR2: SGDLS and YYNGEE. Unmatched junction bases numbered 3, after V lost 3 bases and J lost 4 bases. This CDR3 is 14 amino acids long. Here the CDR3 DNA reads TGTGCCAGCAGCGAGACAGGGGTCGGAAACACCATATATTTT. Encoded protein: CASSETGVGNTIYF.